This TCR beta chain is drawn from a study of identical twins. Each CDR3 protein is one row after TCRdb ran MiXCR on the 5' RACE reads. This table has approximately 550,000 distinct CDR3 sequences, about a fifth appearing once. This clonotype has only a few counts. This same sample was also part of a study on yellow fever vaccine responses in identical twins.

The origin of this receptor is a woman aged 18-29 years in good health. What was sequenced was CD4+ T cells sorted from blood.

For the CDR3, the DNA is TGTGCCAGCAGCTTCCCGAGGGACAGGGGTTTTAGGAGCACTGAAGCTTTCTTT. It yields the protein CASSFPRDRGFRSTEAFF. The chain couples TRBV11-2 to TRBJ1-1, with TRBD1 matching 10 bases. The germline V gene has CDR1 SGHAT and CDR2 FQNNGV. With 3 bases clipped from V and 4 bases from J, the junction kept 14 bases outside the gene matches. The CDR3 sequence is 18 residues long.